This record concerns one T cell receptor beta chain sequence. The table came from immunoSEQ multiplex PCR; TCRdb's copy has only in-frame clones and leaves some out. This sample has 100,000 to 120,000 clones, with about nine tenths found just once. This CDR3 has 11 residues. Germline V gene sequence: CDR1 SNHLY, CDR2 FYNNEI. V lost 6 bases to trimming and J lost 2 bases, with 4 bases between them. These data originate in a study of PD-1 blockade in classical Hodgkin lymphoma. Stated time point: cycle 4 day 1 (C4D1), after more than five weeks of nivolumab. There was relapse after autologous stem cell transplantation in every patient, and there was variation in brentuximab vedotin exposure.

This TCR was sampled from a human donor with classical Hodgkin lymphoma. The sample consisted of peripheral blood mononuclear cells (PBMCs), taken before the fourth cycle of nivolumab. The chain employs TRBV2 and TRBJ2-5; D unresolved. The CDR3 region is CASRTQETQYF. CDR3 bases: TGTGCCAGCAGGACGCAAGAGACCCAGTACTTC.